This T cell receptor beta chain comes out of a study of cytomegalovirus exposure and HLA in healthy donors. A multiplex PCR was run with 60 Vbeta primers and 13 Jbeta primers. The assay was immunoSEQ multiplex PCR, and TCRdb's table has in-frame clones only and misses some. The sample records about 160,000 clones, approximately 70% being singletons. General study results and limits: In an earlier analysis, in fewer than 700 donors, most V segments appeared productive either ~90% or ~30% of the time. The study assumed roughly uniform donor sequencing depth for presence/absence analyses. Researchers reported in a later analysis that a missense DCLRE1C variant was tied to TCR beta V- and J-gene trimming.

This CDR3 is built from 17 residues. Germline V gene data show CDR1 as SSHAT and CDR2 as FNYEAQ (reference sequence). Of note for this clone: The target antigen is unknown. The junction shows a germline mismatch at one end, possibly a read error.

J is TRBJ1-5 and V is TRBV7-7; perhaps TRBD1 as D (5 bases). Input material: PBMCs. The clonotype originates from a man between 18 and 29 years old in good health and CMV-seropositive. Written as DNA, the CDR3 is TGTGCTAGCAGCCCACACTGGGGGGGGAAGATCAATCAGCCCCAGCATTTT. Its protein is CASSPHWGGKINQPQHF. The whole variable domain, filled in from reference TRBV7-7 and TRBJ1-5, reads GAGVSQSPRYKVTKRGQDVTLRCDPISSHATLYWYQQALGQGPEFLTYFNYEAQPDKSGLPSDRFSAERPEGSISTLTIQRTEQRDSAMYRCASSPHWGGKINQPQHFGDGTRLSIL.